These T cell receptor beta chains were read from a single sample in a study of T cell repertoires in cytomegalovirus infection. In TCRdb, the reads were re-called with MiXCR into one record per CDR3 protein. In the table there are around 490,000 distinct CDR3 sequences, 26% of which are singletons. Sequencing was done on a sample of PBMCs. The receptors shown here come from a human donor in good health (CMV status not recorded). Some clones in this sample may be carry-over from other donors' samples. Both conserved end residues are part of each CDR3. The order of the fields is clone size, J gene, D gene, V gene, CDR3 protein, CDR3 DNA. The D gene is left open where the match is weak. The listing skips clone size in some rows; elsewhere it reads once, few, many or a size class.

clone size: few
J gene: TRBJ2-7
D gene: -
V gene: TRBV12-3/TRBV12-4
CDR3 protein: CASRQGLTYEQYF
CDR3 DNA: TGTGCCAGCAGACAGGGACTTACCTACGAGCAGTACTTC

clone size: few
J gene: TRBJ2-2
D gene: TRBD2
V gene: TRBV29-1
CDR3 protein: CSGGLTSTGELFF
CDR3 DNA: TGCAGCGGGGGACTAACTTCCACCGGGGAGCTGTTTTTT

clone size: once
J gene: TRBJ2-1
D gene: -
V gene: TRBV4-1
CDR3 protein: CASSPYTSDEQFF
CDR3 DNA: TGCGCCAGCAGCCCCTACACAAGCGATGAGCAGTTCTTC

clone size: few
J gene: TRBJ2-5
D gene: TRBD1
V gene: TRBV12-3/TRBV12-4
CDR3 protein: CASSQNRGTQETQYF
CDR3 DNA: TGTGCCAGCAGCCAAAACAGGGGGACCCAAGAGACCCAGTACTTC

clone size: -
J gene: TRBJ1-1
D gene: -
V gene: TRBV27
CDR3 protein: CASSFTRRTSTEAFF
CDR3 DNA: TGTGCCAGCAGTTTTACACGAAGGACGAGCACTGAAGCTTTCTTT

clone size: many
J gene: TRBJ2-1
D gene: TRBD2
V gene: TRBV6-2/TRBV6-3
CDR3 protein: CASSRLTSGNNEQFF
CDR3 DNA: TGTGCCAGCAGTCGATTGACTAGCGGAAACAATGAGCAGTTCTTC

clone size: -
J gene: TRBJ2-3
D gene: -
V gene: TRBV6-5
CDR3 protein: CASSYGPGTLDTQYF
CDR3 DNA: TGTGCCAGCAGTTACGGACCCGGGACTCTAGATACGCAGTATTTT

clone size: few
J gene: TRBJ2-4
D gene: -
V gene: TRBV11-3
CDR3 protein: CASSLSFWGDLAKNIQYF
CDR3 DNA: TGTGCCAGCAGCTTATCGTTTTGGGGGGATTTGGCCAAAAACATTCAGTACTTC

clone size: few
J gene: TRBJ2-7
D gene: -
V gene: TRBV5-4
CDR3 protein: CASSLATRRSYEQYF
CDR3 DNA: TGTGCCAGCAGCTTGGCCACCCGCCGGAGCTACGAGCAGTACTTC

clone size: many
J gene: TRBJ2-5
D gene: TRBD1
V gene: TRBV12-3/TRBV12-4
CDR3 protein: CASSPHRGVWKETQYF
CDR3 DNA: TGTGCCAGCAGTCCCCACAGGGGCGTGTGGAAAGAGACCCAGTACTTC

clone size: -
J gene: TRBJ1-1
D gene: -
V gene: TRBV7-6
CDR3 protein: CASSLVGARTEAFF
CDR3 DNA: TGTGCCAGCAGCTTAGTGGGGGCGCGCACTGAAGCTTTCTTT

clone size: -
J gene: TRBJ2-2
D gene: -
V gene: TRBV6-2/TRBV6-3
CDR3 protein: CASNRHTGELFF
CDR3 DNA: TGTGCCAGCAACAGGCACACCGGGGAGCTGTTTTTT

clone size: many
J gene: TRBJ1-4
D gene: -
V gene: TRBV12-3/TRBV12-4
CDR3 protein: CASSLERAGPEKLFF
CDR3 DNA: TGTGCCAGCAGTTTAGAGAGGGCCGGCCCCGAAAAACTGTTTTTT

clone size: -
J gene: TRBJ2-7
D gene: TRBD2
V gene: TRBV28
CDR3 protein: CASRPTVSGRSEQYF
CDR3 DNA: TGTGCCAGCAGGCCGACAGTGAGCGGGAGGTCCGAGCAGTACTTC

clone size: few
J gene: TRBJ2-1
D gene: -
V gene: TRBV11-2
CDR3 protein: CASSLGRRNEQFF
CDR3 DNA: TGTGCCAGCAGCTTAGGTAGGCGCAATGAGCAGTTCTTC

clone size: -
J gene: TRBJ1-2
D gene: TRBD1
V gene: TRBV29-1
CDR3 protein: CSVEEGVDGTAYGYTF
CDR3 DNA: TGCAGCGTTGAAGAAGGGGTGGACGGGACAGCCTATGGCTACACCTTC

clone size: few
J gene: TRBJ2-1
D gene: -
V gene: TRBV20-1
CDR3 protein: CSAKGGVREQFF
CDR3 DNA: TGCAGTGCGAAAGGGGGTGTGCGGGAGCAGTTCTTC

clone size: -
J gene: TRBJ2-1
D gene: -
V gene: TRBV20-1
CDR3 protein: CSARSGTDPFGEQFF
CDR3 DNA: TGCAGTGCTAGGTCCGGGACTGACCCTTTTGGTGAGCAGTTCTTC